The rows below give T cell receptor beta chains drawn from one sample of a study of identical twins. A single record per CDR3 protein comes from TCRdb applying MiXCR to the 5' RACE reads. This sample carries roughly 720,000 distinct CDR3 sequences, about 20% of them seen once, and the ten largest clones take about 12%. These records were also assigned to another study, of T cells expressing NK-cell markers.

Material for sequencing was PBMCs. All receptors derive from a woman under 30 in good health. Each CDR3 is given with its conserved first and last residue. The D gene is left open where the match is weak. A clone size is listed for some rows: how often the clone was seen (once, few, many), or a class if it is expanded.

TRBJ2-7	-	TRBD1	TRBV28	CASGSPGQPLLKYF	TGTGCCAGCGGGTCACCGGGACAGCCTTTGTTGAAGTACTTC
TRBJ2-7	few	TRBD2	TRBV5-1	CASSLKQGLAASYEQYF	TGCGCCAGCAGCTTGAAACAGGGACTAGCGGCCTCCTACGAGCAGTACTTC
TRBJ2-1	few	-	TRBV9	CASSVDPRDSHNEQFF	TGTGCCAGCAGCGTAGACCCCCGGGACTCTCACAATGAGCAGTTCTTC
TRBJ2-3	few	-	TRBV11-2	CASRLLDGGRGTDTQYF	TGTGCCAGCAGACTACTTGACGGGGGCCGGGGCACAGATACGCAGTATTTT
TRBJ1-4	-	TRBD1	TRBV9	CASSLTGAGEKLFF	TGTGCCAGCAGCCTGACAGGGGCGGGGGAAAAACTGTTTTTT
TRBJ2-1	many	-	TRBV27	CASSLRPGEDNEQFF	TGTGCCAGCAGTTTACGCCCGGGGGAAGATAATGAGCAGTTCTTC
TRBJ2-7	-	-	TRBV12-3/TRBV12-4	CASSPAGLYEQYF	TGTGCCAGCAGCCCCGCCGGTCTCTACGAGCAGTACTTC
TRBJ2-3	-	TRBD1	TRBV10-3	CAISADRAADTQYF	TGTGCCATCAGTGCGGACAGGGCCGCAGATACGCAGTATTTT
TRBJ2-7	-	TRBD2	TRBV19	CASRRAGAREQYF	TGTGCCAGTAGGCGAGCGGGAGCGAGGGAGCAGTACTTC
TRBJ1-2	-	-	TRBV2	CASMSPTKLGYGYTF	TGTGCCAGCATGTCTCCCACCAAATTGGGCTATGGCTACACCTTC
TRBJ2-1	-	TRBD2	TRBV20-1	CSARDWGREGNEQFF	TGCAGTGCTAGGGACTGGGGACGGGAGGGCAATGAGCAGTTCTTC
TRBJ2-2	-	TRBD1	TRBV24-1	CATSDPRTGVTGELFF	TGTGCCACCAGTGATCCCAGGACAGGGGTGACCGGGGAGCTGTTTTTT
TRBJ1-5	few	-	TRBV20-1	CSASPSADQPQHF	TGCAGTGCTAGCCCGTCCGCGGACCAGCCCCAGCATTTT
TRBJ2-5	few	-	TRBV19	CASSQPGLKETQYF	TGTGCCAGTAGTCAACCGGGCCTCAAAGAGACCCAGTACTTC
TRBJ2-7	-	-	TRBV7-9	CASSLQGLLYEQYF	TGTGCCAGCAGCTTACAGGGACTCCTTTACGAGCAGTACTTC
TRBJ2-5	few	TRBD2	TRBV5-8	CASSLELAAKETQYF	TGTGCCAGCAGCTTAGAACTAGCGGCTAAAGAGACCCAGTACTTC
TRBJ1-6	many	TRBD1	TRBV20-1	CSAAPGTGLNSPLHF	TGCAGTGCTGCTCCCGGGACAGGGTTAAACTCACCCCTCCACTTT
TRBJ1-2	few	-	TRBV9	CASTRDAGGYTF	TGTGCCAGCACAAGGGACGCGGGTGGCTACACCTTC
TRBJ2-1	few	-	TRBV2	CASSPGSFGNEQFF	TGTGCCAGCAGCCCGGGATCTTTCGGGAATGAGCAGTTCTTC
TRBJ2-3	-	-	TRBV12-3/TRBV12-4	CASSKQRLTTDTQYF	TGTGCCAGCAGTAAACAAAGACTAACCACAGATACGCAGTATTTT
TRBJ2-3	-	-	TRBV3-1	CASSQDPRSADTQYF	TGTGCCAGCAGCCAAGACCCCAGATCTGCAGATACGCAGTATTTT
TRBJ2-1	-	TRBD2	TRBV2	CASRDGGGYYEQFF	TGTGCCAGCAGGGATGGCGGGGGATACTATGAGCAGTTCTTC
TRBJ2-3	-	TRBD2	TRBV10-3	CAISVGLAGAGTDTQYF	TGTGCCATCAGTGTCGGACTAGCGGGGGCCGGCACAGATACGCAGTATTTT
TRBJ2-5	many	-	TRBV5-5	CASSLWGGETQYF	TGTGCCAGCAGCTTGTGGGGTGGGGAGACCCAGTACTTC
TRBJ2-1	many	-	TRBV7-2	CASSIRLGAPYNEQFF	TGTGCCAGCAGCATCAGACTAGGCGCTCCCTACAATGAGCAGTTCTTC
TRBJ2-3	few	TRBD1	TRBV5-1	CASSTGGEGDTQYF	TGCGCCAGCAGCACAGGGGGCGAGGGAGATACGCAGTATTTT
TRBJ2-1	-	-	TRBV12-5	CASGLVDGYDQGPEQFF	TGTGCTAGTGGTTTGGTTGATGGATACGATCAAGGACCCGAGCAGTTCTTC
TRBJ2-7	-	TRBD2	TRBV27	CASRYRWEGTYEQYF	TGTGCCAGCAGGTACCGTTGGGAGGGGACCTACGAGCAGTACTTC